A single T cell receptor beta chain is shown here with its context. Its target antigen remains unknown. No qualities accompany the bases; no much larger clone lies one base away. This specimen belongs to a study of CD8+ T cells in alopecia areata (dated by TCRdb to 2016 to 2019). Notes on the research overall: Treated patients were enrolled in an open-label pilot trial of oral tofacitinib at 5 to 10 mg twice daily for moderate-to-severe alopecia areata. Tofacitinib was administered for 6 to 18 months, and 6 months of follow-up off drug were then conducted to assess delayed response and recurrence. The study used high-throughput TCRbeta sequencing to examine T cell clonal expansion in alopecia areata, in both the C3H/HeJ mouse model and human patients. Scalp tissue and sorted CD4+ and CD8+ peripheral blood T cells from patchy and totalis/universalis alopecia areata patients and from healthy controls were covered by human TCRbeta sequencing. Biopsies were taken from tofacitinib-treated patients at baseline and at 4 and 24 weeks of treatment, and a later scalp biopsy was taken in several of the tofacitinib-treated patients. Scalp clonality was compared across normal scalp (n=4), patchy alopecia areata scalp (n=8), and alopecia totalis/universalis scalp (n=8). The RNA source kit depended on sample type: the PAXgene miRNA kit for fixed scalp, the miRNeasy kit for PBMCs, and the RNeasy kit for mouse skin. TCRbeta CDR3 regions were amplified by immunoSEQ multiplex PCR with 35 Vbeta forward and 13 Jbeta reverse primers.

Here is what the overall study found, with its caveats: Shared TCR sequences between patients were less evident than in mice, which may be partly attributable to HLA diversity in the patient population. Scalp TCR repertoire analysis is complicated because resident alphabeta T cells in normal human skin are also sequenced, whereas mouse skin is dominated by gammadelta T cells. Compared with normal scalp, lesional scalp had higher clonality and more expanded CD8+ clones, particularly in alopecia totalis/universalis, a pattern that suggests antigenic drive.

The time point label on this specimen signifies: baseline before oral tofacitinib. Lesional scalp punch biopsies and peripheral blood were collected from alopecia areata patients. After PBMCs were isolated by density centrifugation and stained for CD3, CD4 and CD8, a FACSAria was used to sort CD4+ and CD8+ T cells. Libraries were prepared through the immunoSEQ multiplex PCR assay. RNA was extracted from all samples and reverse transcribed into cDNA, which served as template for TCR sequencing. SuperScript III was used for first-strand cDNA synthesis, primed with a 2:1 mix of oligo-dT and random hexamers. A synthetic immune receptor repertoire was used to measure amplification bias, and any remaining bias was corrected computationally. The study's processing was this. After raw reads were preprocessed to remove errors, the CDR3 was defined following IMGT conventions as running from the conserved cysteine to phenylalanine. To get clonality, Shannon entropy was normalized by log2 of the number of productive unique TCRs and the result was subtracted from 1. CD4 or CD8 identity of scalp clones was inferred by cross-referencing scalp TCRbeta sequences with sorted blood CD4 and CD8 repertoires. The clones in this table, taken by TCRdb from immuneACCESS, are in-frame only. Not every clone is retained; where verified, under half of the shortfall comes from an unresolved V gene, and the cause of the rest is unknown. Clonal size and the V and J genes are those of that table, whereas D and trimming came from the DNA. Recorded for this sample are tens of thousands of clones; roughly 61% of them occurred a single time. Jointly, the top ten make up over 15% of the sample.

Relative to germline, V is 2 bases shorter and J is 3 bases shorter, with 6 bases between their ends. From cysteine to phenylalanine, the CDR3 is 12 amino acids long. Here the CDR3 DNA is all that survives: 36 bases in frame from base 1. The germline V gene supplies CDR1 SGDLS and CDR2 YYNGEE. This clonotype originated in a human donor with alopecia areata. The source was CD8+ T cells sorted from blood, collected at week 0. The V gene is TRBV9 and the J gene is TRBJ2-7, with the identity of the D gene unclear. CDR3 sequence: CASSVDGYEQYF. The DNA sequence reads TGTGCCAGCAGCGTCGACGGCTACGAGCAGTACTTC.